Shown below are 21 T cell receptor beta chains from a single sample sequenced in a study of T cells expressing NK-cell markers (dated by TCRdb to the early 2020s). The library was prepared using 5' RACE. Sequencing used an Illumina HiSeq 2000. Reads reprocessed by TCRdb are summarized as one entry per CDR3 protein sequence, and DNA is absent. This specimen's table enumerates 500,000 to 700,000 distinct CDR3 sequences. The ten largest clonotypes hold approximately 3.6% of the sample. Sequences were obtained from blood T cells: a sorted CD56 or NKG2C T cell subset, CD4+ or CD8+ T cells, or bulk PBMC T cells (not recorded which). These receptors were obtained from a man between 18 and 29 years old in good health. Donor details come from another sample of the same person, matched by shared clones.

This rearrangement joins TRBV7-3 to TRBJ2-2. CDR3 length: 13 amino acids. Per the germline V gene, CDR1 is SGHTA and CDR2 is FQGTGA. This chain's CDR3 is CASSPVGPGELFF.

The gene calls are TRBV5-1 and TRBJ1-1. The V gene's germline CDR1 is SGHRS and CDR2 YFSETQ. This CDR3 has 15 residues. The CDR3 loop reads CASSKEPDMNTEAFF. The variable domain in full, with the rest retrieved from reference TRBV5-1 and TRBJ1-1, is KAGVTQTPRYLIKTRGQQVTLSCSPISGHRSVSWYQQTPGQGLQFLFEYFSETQRNKGNFPGRFSGRQFSNSRSEMNVSTLELGDSALYLCASSKEPDMNTEAFFGQGTRLTVV.

The chain is built from TRBV5-6 and TRBJ1-3. Germline V lookup: CDR1 SGHDT, CDR2 YYEEEE. CDR3 length: 17 residues. The CDR3 protein is CASSLSLGSVSGNTIYF.

The J gene is TRBJ1-4, the V gene TRBV3-1. CDR3 length: 13 amino acids. In germline, CDR1 is LGHDT, CDR2 YNNKEL (reference sequence). CDR3 amino acids: CASSQEGWGSLFF.

The chain employs TRBV7-2 and TRBJ2-2. The CDR3 is 14 amino acids. From germline, CDR1 is SGHTA and CDR2 FQGNSA. The CDR3 here is CASTLRHNTGELFF.

The chain has TRBV12-3 or TRBV12-4 and TRBJ2-1; the TRBD2 assignment by TCRdb is unverifiable without DNA. The CDR3 loop spans 17 amino acids. The CDR3 is CASSHRAGGPLRNEQFF.

This chain joins TRBV24-1 and TRBJ2-1; without DNA, the TCRdb call of TRBD1 cannot be checked. CDR1 KGHDR and CDR2 SFDVKD come from the germline V gene. The CDR3 covers 16 residues. CDR3 sequence: CATSERTGGRNNEQFF.

This rearrangement joins TRBV18 to TRBJ2-5. This CDR3 contains 13 residues. In germline, CDR1 is KGHSH, CDR2 LQKENI. CDR3 residues: CASSPWAGETQYF.

This chain joins TRBV13 and TRBJ2-7; TCRdb gives TRBD2 as the D gene, but with no DNA this cannot be confirmed. The CDR3 has 14 residues. The germline V gene encodes CDR1 PRHDT and CDR2 FYEKMQ (reference sequence). The chain's CDR3 is CASSPAGTPHEQYF.

The rearrangement uses TRBV6-1 and TRBJ2-1; TCRdb's D gene call, TRBD1, goes unchecked for lack of DNA. The CDR3 extends over 15 amino acids. CDR1 MNHNS and CDR2 SASEGT come from the germline V gene. The CDR3 sequence is CASSEMGGYAVEQFF.

CDR3 sequence reads: CASSPGTSPPYNEQFF. The chain employs TRBV4-3 and TRBJ2-1; TCRdb outputs TRBD2, but without DNA this stays unchecked. This CDR3 is built from 16 residues. The germline gives CDR1 LGHNA, CDR2 YSLEER.

This chain connects TRBV10-3 to TRBJ2-2; TCRdb's D gene call, TRBD1, goes unchecked for lack of DNA. The CDR3 sequence is 13 residues long. In germline, CDR1 is ENHRY, CDR2 SYGVKD. The CDR3 loop reads CAISESPFGELFF.

J is TRBJ2-5 and V is TRBV27; as DNA is missing, the TRBD2 call by TCRdb cannot be tested. The CDR3 extends over 15 amino acids. Germline CDR1 and CDR2: MNHEY and SMNVEV (reference sequence). The CDR3 protein is CASSLGTSGKETQYF.

The gene calls are TRBV2 and TRBJ2-3; TCRdb's D call, TRBD2, is unchecked because there is no DNA. CDR3 length: 17 amino acids. The V gene's germline CDR1 is SNHLY and CDR2 FYNNEI. The CDR3 protein is CASRMGLAGPSADTQYF.

This chain uses TRBV29-1 with TRBJ1-2; TCRdb calls TRBD1, which cannot be checked without DNA. Germline CDR1 SQVTM, CDR2 ANQGSEA. The length of the CDR3 is 15 residues. CDR3: CSVEEGTGGGNRYTF. The full variable domain, with the rest looked up from reference TRBV29-1 and TRBJ1-2, is SAVISQKPSRDICQRGTSLTIQCQVDSQVTMMFWYRQQPGQSLTLIATANQGSEATYESGFVIDKFPISRPNLTFSTLTVSNMSPEDSSIYLCSVEEGTGGGNRYTFGSGTRLTVV.

The genes are TRBV27 and TRBJ2-3; TCRdb calls TRBD1, which cannot be checked without DNA. The CDR3 runs to 14 residues. In germline, CDR1 is MNHEY, CDR2 SMNVEV (reference sequence). This CDR3 reads CASNSPPGRSTQYF.

This chain joins TRBV10-3 and TRBJ2-1; TCRdb picks TRBD2, but there is no DNA to check that call. CDR1 and CDR2 from the germline V gene are ENHRY and SYGVKD. There are 15 residues in the CDR3. The CDR3 loop is CAISGGTSVYNEQFF.

J is TRBJ2-2 and V is TRBV5-5; TCRdb's D call of TRBD1 is untestable without DNA. Germline V lookup: CDR1 SGHKS, CDR2 YYEKEE (reference sequence). The CDR3 runs 15 residues. The CDR3 sequence: CASSPSTGGTGELFF.

This chain links TRBV20-1 with TRBJ2-2; TCRdb's assignment of TRBD1 cannot be checked, as there is no DNA. CDR1 is DFQATT and CDR2 is SNEGSKA in the germline V gene (reference sequence). The CDR3 totals 16 residues. The CDR3 sequence: CSASSGDPLNTGELFF.

V usage is TRBV11-3 and J usage is TRBJ2-1; there is no DNA to check the TCRdb D call of TRBD1. The CDR3 loop spans 14 amino acids. Looked up from germline, CDR1 is SGHNT and CDR2 is YENEEA. Here the CDR3 reads CASSRGTGLDEQFF.

This rearrangement joins TRBV5-5 to TRBJ1-5; with no DNA, the TCRdb D assignment of TRBD1 cannot be verified. The CDR3 is 13 amino acids. The germline V gene encodes CDR1 SGHKS and CDR2 YYEKEE (reference sequence). The CDR3 reads CASRGAFDGPQHF. Looking up the rest from reference TRBV5-5 and TRBJ1-5 gives the full variable domain: DAGVTQSPTHLIKTRGQQVTLRCSPISGHKSVSWYQQVLGQGPQFIFQYYEKEERGRGNFPDRFSARQFPNYSSELNVNALLLGDSALYLCASRGAFDGPQHFGDGTRLSIL.